This TCR beta chain was recorded in a study of shared clonotypes between healthy human individuals. TCRdb keeps only in-frame clones here, not all; method: immunoSEQ multiplex PCR. The sample has about 2,100,000 clones, just over 90% seen once. Selected positively for CCR7 and CD45RO-negative, naive CD8 cells excluded terminally differentiated effector memory CD45RA+ cells. The germline V gene encodes CDR1 LNHDA and CDR2 SQIVND (reference sequence). The V end was cut by 7 bases, the J end by 6 bases, with 6 bases between. The CDR3 spans 10 residues. The sequence came from a man between 18 and 35 years old in good health. Some clones in this sample may be carry-over from other donors' samples. The sample consisted of naive CD8+ T cells from PBMCs. This chain joins TRBV19 and TRBJ1-1; TRBD1 is a possible D gene (6 bases). CDR3 nucleotide sequence: TGTGCCAGTAAGGGGGCTGAAGCTTTCTTT. This gives the protein CASKGAEAFF. The full variable domain, its missing parts supplied by reference TRBV19 and TRBJ1-1, is DGGITQSPKYLFRKEGQNVTLSCEQNLNHDAMYWYRQDPGQGLRLIYYSQIVNDFQKGDIAEGYSVSREKKESFPLTVTSAQKNPTAFYLCASKGAEAFFGQGTRLTVV.